This TCR beta chain was retrieved from a study of T cells in Graves' hyperthyroidism and ophthalmopathy. This clonotype was counted at least ten times. Germline CDR1 is MNHEY and CDR2 is SVGEGT. V lost 8 bases and J lost 5; bases outside the gene matches: 14. The CDR3 consists of 16 residues. Amplified TCR beta CDR3 regions derived from RNA transcripts. First-round RT-PCR of the TCR CDR3 relied on the HTBI primer set. Via MiXCR, TCRdb re-called the multiplex PCR reads, giving one row per CDR3 protein. The sample lists about 610,000 distinct CDR3 sequences, around 15% occurring once. The rearrangement uses TRBV6-2 or TRBV6-3 and TRBJ2-5, with TRBD2 matching 10 bases. This TCR derives from a woman in her thirties or forties with Graves' ophthalmopathy. The sequenced material came from blood. CDR3 loop: CASAWASGSVGETQYF. CDR3 in DNA: TGTGCCAGCGCCTGGGCTAGCGGGAGTGTGGGCGAGACCCAGTACTTC.